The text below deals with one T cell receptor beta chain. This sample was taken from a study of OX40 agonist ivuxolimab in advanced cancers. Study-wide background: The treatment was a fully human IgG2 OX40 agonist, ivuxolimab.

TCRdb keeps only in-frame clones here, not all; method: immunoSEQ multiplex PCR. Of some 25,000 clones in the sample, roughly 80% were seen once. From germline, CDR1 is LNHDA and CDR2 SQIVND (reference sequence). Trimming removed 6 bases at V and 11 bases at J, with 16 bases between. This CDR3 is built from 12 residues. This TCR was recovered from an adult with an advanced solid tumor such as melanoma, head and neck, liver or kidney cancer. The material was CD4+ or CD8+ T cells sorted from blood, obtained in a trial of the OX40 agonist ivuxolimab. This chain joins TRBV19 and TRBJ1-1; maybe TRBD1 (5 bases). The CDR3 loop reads CASSLTESGAFF. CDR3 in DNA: TGTGCCAGTAGCCTGACAGAATCTGGGGCTTTCTTT.